These 2 T cell receptor beta chains were sequenced from one sample in a study of cytomegalovirus exposure and HLA in healthy donors. The repertoire was sequenced with immunoSEQ multiplex PCR; TCRdb's copy has only in-frame clones and lacks some. The repertoire holds fewer than 400,000 clones, with just over 85% as singletons. Specimen: PBMCs. The receptors shown here come from a woman aged 18-35 years in good health and CMV-seronegative.

This clone was detected once. The chain links TRBV28 to TRBJ1-2; D gene uncertain. Germline CDR1 reads MDHEN; CDR2 reads SYDVKM. The ends were cut back, 3 bases at V and 4 bases at J, with 9 bases in the middle. The CDR3 runs 13 residues. Here the CDR3 DNA reads TGTGCCAGCAGTTTGAGGCAAGTCTATGGCTACACCTTC. As protein: CASSLRQVYGYTF.

This clone was seen a handful of times. This chain connects TRBV5-1 to TRBJ2-2, with D uncertain. Trimming took 1 base from V and 4 from J, leaving 8 bases between them. Germline V lookup: CDR1 SGHRS, CDR2 YFSETQ. The CDR3 contains 14 residues. In DNA, the CDR3 is TGCGCCAGCAGCTTGATGGAGTCCACCGGGGAGCTGTTTTTT. This codes for CASSLMESTGELFF.